This T cell receptor beta chain appears in the sequencing data of a study of graft-versus-host responses after intestinal transplantation. The V gene end was trimmed by 5 bases and the J gene end by 6 bases; junction bases not matched to a gene: 14. The CDR3 is 17 amino acids. Germline loops: CDR1 SNHLY, CDR2 FYNNEI. Assay: immunoSEQ multiplex PCR; the TCRdb copy retains only in-frame clones and omits some. Of 90,000 to 150,000 clones detected, approximately 95% appear once; the ten largest clones hold more than 2.5%. Concerning this clone itself: No antigen is known for it.

General study points: Early post-transplant HvG declines were associated with peak circulating GvH clone levels.

This chain uses TRBV2 with TRBJ1-5, with 9 bases lining up with TRBD1. The material sequenced was unstimulated CD8+ T cells sorted from spleen or lymph node cells, taken before intestinal transplant. The TCR comes from a human donor who received an intestinal transplant. CDR3 DNA sequence: TGTGCCAGCAGTCCCCCCGGGACAGGGATCGTGAGTCAGCCCCAGCATTTT. It is translated as CASSPPGTGIVSQPQHF.